Presented here are 8 T cell receptor beta chains from one specimen sequenced in a study of CD4 T cells in relation to SARS-CoV-2 and coronaviruses. TCRdb's copy holds only in-frame clones and misses some; the assay was immunoSEQ multiplex PCR. The sample records approximately 60,000 clones, around 90% being singletons. What was sequenced was naive CD4+ T cells from PBMCs. Subset here: naive CD4+ T cells isolated by negative enrichment. These TCRs come from an adult with COVID-19.

This clone occurred once. The chain is built from TRBV19 and TRBJ1-4; D unresolved. The CDR3 has 16 residues. Trimming removed 4 bases from V and 0 bases from J, with 12 bases in between. Germline-derived CDR1 and CDR2 are LNHDA and SQIVND (reference sequence). DNA of the CDR3: TGTGCCAGTAGTACACGCAGCCGTGCAACTAATGAAAAACTGTTTTTT. Residues: CASSTRSRATNEKLFF. Full variable domain (rest looked up from reference TRBV19 and TRBJ1-4): DGGITQSPKYLFRKEGQNVTLSCEQNLNHDAMYWYRQDPGQGLRLIYYSQIVNDFQKGDIAEGYSVSREKKESFPLTVTSAQKNPTAFYLCASSTRSRATNEKLFFGSGTQLSVL.

The chain employs TRBV21-1 and TRBJ2-7. TRBV21-1 is deemed a pseudogene. This CDR3 has 14 residues. CDR3 amino acids: CASSPHFDGYEQYF. The DNA of the CDR3 is TGTGCCAGCAGCCCGCATTTCGACGGTTACGAGCAGTACTTC.

The genes are TRBV30 and TRBJ1-5; 7 nucleotides agree with TRBD1. V lost 2 bases, J lost 3 bases, and 7 bases stayed unmatched. The CDR3 consists of 15 residues. CDR1 and CDR2 (germline): GTSNPN, SVGIG (reference sequence). The CDR3 nucleotides read TGTGCCTGGAGTCTGACAGGGACCGCCAATCAGCCCCAGCATTTT. Translating it yields CAWSLTGTANQPQHF. Variable domain in full (rest from reference TRBV30 and TRBJ1-5): SQTIHQWPATLVQPVGSPLSLECTVEGTSNPNLYWYRQAAGRGLQLLFYSVGIGQISSEVPQNLSASRPQDRQFILSSKKLLLSDSGFYLCAWSLTGTANQPQHFGDGTRLSIL.

A remark on this clone: Mismatch with germline at one junction end may stem from a read error. V is TRBV3-1 (or the pseudogene TRBV3-2) and J is TRBJ2-7, with TRBD1 matching over 8 bases. Germline lookup yields CDR1 LGHDT and CDR2 YNNKEL (reference sequence). The CDR3 consists of 14 residues. The CDR3 protein is CASSQDPGGDEQYF. In DNA form, the CDR3 reads TGTGCCAGCAGTCAAGACCCAGGGGGCGACGAGCAGTACTTC.

CDR3 amino acids: CASSLAGSGELFF. The CDR3 DNA sequence: TGTGCCAGCAGTTTAGCGGGGTCCGGGGAGCTGTTTTTT. The rearrangement uses TRBV12-3 or TRBV12-4 and TRBJ2-2; D uncertain. V lost 0 bases to trimming and J lost 6 bases, with 5 bases between them. There are 13 residues in the CDR3.

This clone was seen a single time. This chain connects TRBV18 to TRBJ2-5; no firm D call. Trimming stripped 3 bases from V and 3 bases from J, with 8 bases between. Germline CDR1 is KGHSH and CDR2 is LQKENI. The CDR3 totals 13 residues. The CDR3 here is CASSPYQEETQYF. The CDR3 DNA sequence: TGTGCCAGCTCACCTTACCAGGAAGAGACCCAGTACTTC.

This chain joins TRBV6-1 and TRBJ2-5; D is unclear. There are 13 residues in the CDR3. Germline V lookup: CDR1 MNHNS, CDR2 SASEGT. V was pared by 2 bases and J by 5 bases, with 9 bases between. This CDR3 reads CASSETWVETQYF. CDR3 bases: TGTGCCAGCAGTGAAACGTGGGTGGAGACCCAGTACTTC.

J is TRBJ2-1 and V is TRBV4-1; TRBD2 might be the D (6 bases). Germline CDR1 is MGHRA and CDR2 is YSYEKL. Trimming left V 1 base short and J 9 bases short, with 13 bases between. CDR3 length: 14 residues. CDR3 DNA sequence: TGCGCCAGCAGCCAAGGGGACTCGCGGATTGAGCAGTTCTTC. It codes for CASSQGDSRIEQFF.